The 27 T cell receptor beta chains below were found in one sample sequenced in a study of blood T cells in healthy people across ages. Primers used in a second PCR of about 6 to 12 cycles were a sample-barcoded 5' primer and a J-beta primer mix. TCRdb re-called the 5' RACE reads with MiXCR, one entry per CDR3 protein. The profile covers 700,000 to 850,000 distinct CDR3 sequences, with roughly 35% appearing a single time and 10% to 15% taken by the ten largest. Sequenced material: blood. These receptors all come from a man aged 18 to 30 in good health.

The V and J genes are TRBV6-1 and TRBJ2-3; the match to TRBD2 covers 7 bases. The CDR3 runs to 15 residues. The trim removed 3 bases at V and 9 bases at J, leaving 12 bases unmatched. Per germline, CDR1 MNHNS and CDR2 SASEGT. The CDR3 reads CASSDPGRGIDTQYF. DNA for the CDR3: TGTGCCAGCAGTGATCCAGGGAGGGGTATTGACACGCAGTATTTT.

Regarding this clonotype: A single base separates this from a much larger clone, so it may be a read error. The gene calls are TRBV6-6 and TRBJ2-3; 9 bases map to TRBD2. Germline V gene data show CDR1 as MNHNY and CDR2 as SVGAGI (reference sequence). The CDR3 length is 17 residues. The CDR3 is CASSSTPGLAGAETQYF. Written as DNA, the CDR3 is TGTGCCAGCAGTTCAACACCGGGACTAGCAGGCGCAGAGACGCAGTATTTT.

The chain employs TRBV9 and TRBJ1-5, with D possibly TRBD1 on 6 matching bases. This CDR3 is built from 13 residues. The germline V and J ends were trimmed by 4 bases and 3 bases, with 8 bases remaining between them. The germline V gene encodes CDR1 SGDLS and CDR2 YYNGEE. The CDR3 is CASSTGNNQPQHF. DNA for the CDR3: TGTGCCAGCAGCACAGGGAACAATCAGCCCCAGCATTTT.

This clonotype was seen repeatedly, ten times or more. The chain has TRBV12-3 or TRBV12-4 and TRBJ1-2; 7 nucleotides match TRBD1. V trimming: 4 bases; J trimming: 7 bases; junction bases outside the gene matches: 3. The CDR3 extends over 12 amino acids. CDR3: CASSSYRGGYTF. The CDR3 region has the DNA TGTGCCAGCAGTTCTTACAGGGGTGGCTACACCTTC.

This clonotype was observed a few times. The rearrangement joins TRBV5-6 to TRBJ2-2; D ambiguous. Trimming took off 4 bases at V and 7 bases at J, with 8 bases between the two ends. CDR3 size: 12 residues. Per the germline V gene, CDR1 is SGHDT and CDR2 is YYEEEE. The CDR3: CASSANGGELFF. The CDR3 nucleotides are TGTGCCAGCAGCGCGAATGGCGGGGAGCTGTTTTTT.

The rearrangement uses TRBV20-1 and TRBJ1-1, with 8 bases identical to TRBD1. With V trimmed by 3 bases and J by 4 bases, 4 bases remained unmatched. Germline V lookup: CDR1 DFQATT, CDR2 SNEGSKA (reference sequence). CDR3 length equals 13 residues. The CDR3 sequence is CSASRTGLTEAFF. The CDR3 region has the DNA TGCAGTGCTAGCCGGACAGGGCTCACTGAAGCTTTCTTT.

This sequence joins TRBV4-3 and TRBJ2-3, with D tentatively TRBD2 (5 bases). V lost 3 bases to trimming and J lost 5 bases, with 18 bases between them. Germline CDR1 is LGHNA and CDR2 is YSLEER. This CDR3 region has 16 residues. CDR3 DNA: TGCGCCAGCAGCCATCTCCCCCAAGGCCGGGGAGATACGCAGTATTTT. This codes for CASSHLPQGRGDTQYF.

The sample holds many counts of this clonotype. The chain is built from TRBV18 and TRBJ2-4; D assignment may be TRBD1 or TRBD2 (5 bases each). V lost 4 bases to trimming and J lost 0 bases, with 10 bases between them. This CDR3 comprises 15 residues. CDR1 and CDR2 from the germline V gene are KGHSH and LQKENI. This chain's CDR3 is CASSQLGTAKNIQYF. The CDR3 DNA follows: TGTGCCAGCTCACAACTAGGGACAGCCAAAAACATTCAGTACTTC.

The count of this clonotype is one. This sequence joins TRBV12-3 or TRBV12-4 and TRBJ1-1, with 7 bases fitting TRBD1. J gave up 4 bases and V 1 base, and 6 bases lay outside the gene matches. The CDR3 has 15 amino acids. DNA for the CDR3: TGTGCCAGCAGTTTAGGAGGGGGCTGGAGCACTGAAGCTTTCTTT. This sequence encodes CASSLGGGWSTEAFF.

The rearrangement joins TRBV29-1 to TRBJ1-5; D is possibly TRBD1 (6 bases). Trimming left V 4 bases short and J 0 bases short, with 13 bases between. This CDR3 is built from 15 residues. In germline, CDR1 is SQVTM, CDR2 ANQGSEA. CDR3 in DNA: TGCAGCGTTGGCCGGTCAGGGGATAGCAATCAGCCCCAGCATTTT. It translates to CSVGRSGDSNQPQHF.

This clonotype was observed a handful of times. The chain has TRBV2 and TRBJ2-7; D is possibly TRBD1 (5 bases). V was cut by 11 bases and J by 5 bases, with 19 bases left in between. The CDR3 has 13 residues. From germline, CDR1 is SNHLY and CDR2 FYNNEI. CDR3 in amino acids: CARTPQVSDEQYF. The CDR3 DNA follows: TGTGCCCGCACCCCACAGGTCTCAGACGAGCAGTACTTC.

Worth noting for this clonotype: The junction does not match germline at one end; this may be a read error. The chain couples TRBV6-5 to TRBJ1-1; a possible D gene is TRBD1 (5 bases). Germline CDR1 MNHEY, CDR2 SVGAGI. This CDR3 is built from 15 residues. CDR3 DNA sequence: TGTGCCGGCAGTTACTCGGGACCTGCGAACACTGAAGCTTTCTTT. Encoded protein: CAGSYSGPANTEAFF.

There are a few counts of this clonotype. The rearrangement uses TRBV12-3 or TRBV12-4 and TRBJ1-3, with D unresolved. The CDR3 has 14 amino acids. Trimming shortened V by 3 bases and J by 9 bases, and 15 bases separated the two germline ends. The CDR3 nucleotides read TGTGCCAGCAGTTTCGACATAGGTCGGGCCACCATATATTTT. The encoded protein is CASSFDIGRATIYF.

The chain uses TRBV28 and TRBJ2-1; D might be TRBD1 (7 bases). Between the trimmed V and J ends, which lost 3 bases and 4 bases, there was a span of 19 bases. Germline V gene data show CDR1 as MDHEN and CDR2 as SYDVKM. The CDR3 extends over 17 amino acids. In DNA form, the CDR3 reads TGTGCCAGCAGTTTCAAGACAGGGAGGTTGGGATACAATGAGCAGTTCTTC. Translation gives CASSFKTGRLGYNEQFF.

CDR3 nucleotide sequence: TGTGCCAGCAGCCAAGATGTGGGGTGGGGCTACACCTTC. Protein product: CASSQDVGWGYTF. The V gene is TRBV3-1, the J gene TRBJ1-2; no reliable D call. From germline, CDR1 is LGHDT and CDR2 YNNKEL (reference sequence). V shed 0 bases and J shed 8 bases, with 10 bases lying between them. The CDR3 covers 13 residues.

This clonotype was counted only a few times. V and J are TRBV12-3 or TRBV12-4 and TRBJ2-1; D remains unclear. This CDR3 spans 11 amino acids. Trimming cost V 2 bases and J 9 bases, with 5 bases left between them. CDR3 DNA sequence: TGTGCCAGCAGTTTAAGGGTTGAGCAGTTCTTC. Its translation: CASSLRVEQFF.

The CDR3 nucleotides read TGCGCCAGCAGTTCGAGGATTAATGAAAAACTGTTTTTT. It is translated as CASSSRINEKLFF. The chain carries TRBV5-1 and TRBJ1-4, with D hard to call. V gave up 5 bases and J gave up 4 bases, with 9 bases separating them. The CDR3 sequence is 13 residues long. Germline V gene lookup returns CDR1 SGHRS and CDR2 YFSETQ. Full variable domain (missing parts from reference TRBV5-1 and TRBJ1-4): KAGVTQTPRYLIKTRGQQVTLSCSPISGHRSVSWYQQTPGQGLQFLFEYFSETQRNKGNFPGRFSGRQFSNSRSEMNVSTLELGDSALYLCASSSRINEKLFFGSGTQLSVL.

This clonotype was seen a handful of times. This rearrangement joins TRBV7-2 to TRBJ2-1, with unresolved D. This CDR3 has 12 residues. CDR1 SGHTA and CDR2 FQGNSA come from the germline V gene. V was cut by 4 bases and J by 10 bases, with 11 bases left in between. The CDR3 sequence is CASSSEVGEQFF. As DNA, the CDR3 is TGTGCCAGCAGCTCGGAAGTAGGGGAGCAGTTCTTC. Full variable domain (remainder filled in from reference TRBV7-2 and TRBJ2-1): GAGVSQSPSNKVTEKGKDVELRCDPISGHTALYWYRQSLGQGLEFLIYFQGNSAPDKSGLPSDRFSAERTGGSVSTLTIQRTQQEDSAVYLCASSSEVGEQFFGPGTRLTVL.

The rearrangement links TRBV4-2 to TRBJ1-2; maybe TRBD1 (6 bases). Germline values: CDR1 LGHNA, CDR2 YNFKEQ. V was cut by 0 bases and J by 10 bases, with 24 bases left in between. This CDR3 comprises 17 residues. The chain's CDR3 is CASSQEVESGARGSYTF. CDR3 nucleotides: TGTGCCAGCAGCCAAGAAGTGGAGTCAGGGGCCAGGGGCTCCTACACCTTC.

The gene calls are TRBV14 and TRBJ1-2; TRBD1 might be the D (5 bases). The CDR3 is made up of 17 amino acids. CDR1 and CDR2 (germline): SGHDN, FVKESK. Deletions cut 1 base from V and 0 bases from J, with 15 bases between. In nucleotides, the CDR3 is TGTGCCAGCAGCCAAGTAGGAGGCAGGGAGGCTAACTATGGCTACACCTTC. Translation: CASSQVGGREANYGYTF.

This clonotype was seen a handful of times. This chain links TRBV6-2 or TRBV6-3 with TRBJ1-1, with 7 bases that match TRBD1. The CDR3 contains 15 residues. In germline, CDR1 is MNHEY, CDR2 SVGEGT. The V segment lost 6 bases and the J segment 2 bases; nucleotides outside the gene matches: 9. CDR3 coding DNA: TGTGCCAGCAGGACCGGGACAGCAGCCAACACTGAAGCTTTCTTT. Protein: CASRTGTAANTEAFF.

This clonotype was seen repeatedly, ten times or more. V gene TRBV20-1 combines with J gene TRBJ1-5; 7 bases agree with TRBD1. This CDR3 has 12 amino acids. V lost 3 bases to trimming and J lost 5 bases; unmatched junction nucleotides: 1. CDR1 is DFQATT, CDR2 SNEGSKA, per germline (reference sequence). The CDR3 nucleotides are TGCAGTGCTAGGCAGGGGGATCAGCCCCAGCATTTT. Protein sequence: CSARQGDQPQHF.

This chain uses TRBV7-2 with TRBJ2-5; a weak D match, TRBD1 (8 bases). The tail of the sequence fits TRBJ2-7 better, so the J call may be wrong. The CDR3 runs to 14 residues. Germline-derived CDR1 and CDR2 are SGHTA and FQGNSA. CDR3 residues: CASSPGGQGVEQYF. The DNA for the CDR3 is TGTGCCAGCAGCCCGGGAGGACAGGGTGTCGAGCAGTACTTC.

This chain joins TRBV6-5 and TRBJ2-7, with 7 bases lining up with TRBD1. Germline V gene sequence: CDR1 MNHEY, CDR2 SVGAGI. J was trimmed by 3 bases and V by 6 bases; bases with no gene match: 8. The CDR3 spans 14 residues. DNA of the CDR3: TGTGCCAGCAGAACCGACAGGGCGGACTACGAGCAGTACTTC. This translates into CASRTDRADYEQYF.

The J gene is TRBJ2-3, the V gene TRBV20-1; TRBD2 agrees at 8 bases. Unmatched junction bases numbered 5, after V lost 6 bases and J lost 0 bases. Germline-derived CDR1 and CDR2 are DFQATT and SNEGSKA (reference sequence). The CDR3 is 14 residues long. This chain's CDR3 is CSAAGGASTDTQYF. CDR3 nucleotides: TGCAGTGCCGCGGGGGGCGCTAGCACAGATACGCAGTATTTT.

Ten or more counts support this clonotype. This sequence joins TRBV10-3 and TRBJ2-7; D remains unclear. The V gene's germline CDR1 is ENHRY and CDR2 SYGVKD. Trimming cost V 2 bases and J 6 bases, with 5 bases left between them. The CDR3 covers 11 residues. CDR3 nucleotide sequence: TGTGCCATCAGTGAGGGGGTCGAGCAGTACTTC. Residues: CAISEGVEQYF.

This clonotype was detected only a few times. The CDR3 is CASSQDQGHGNIQYF. The CDR3 nucleotides read TGCGCCAGCAGCCAAGATCAGGGGCATGGAAACATTCAGTACTTC. V is TRBV4-3 and J is TRBJ2-4, with D tentatively TRBD1 (6 bases). Germline CDR1 is LGHNA and CDR2 is YSLEER. The CDR3 covers 15 residues. The V end was cut by 0 bases, the J end by 6 bases, with 12 bases between.